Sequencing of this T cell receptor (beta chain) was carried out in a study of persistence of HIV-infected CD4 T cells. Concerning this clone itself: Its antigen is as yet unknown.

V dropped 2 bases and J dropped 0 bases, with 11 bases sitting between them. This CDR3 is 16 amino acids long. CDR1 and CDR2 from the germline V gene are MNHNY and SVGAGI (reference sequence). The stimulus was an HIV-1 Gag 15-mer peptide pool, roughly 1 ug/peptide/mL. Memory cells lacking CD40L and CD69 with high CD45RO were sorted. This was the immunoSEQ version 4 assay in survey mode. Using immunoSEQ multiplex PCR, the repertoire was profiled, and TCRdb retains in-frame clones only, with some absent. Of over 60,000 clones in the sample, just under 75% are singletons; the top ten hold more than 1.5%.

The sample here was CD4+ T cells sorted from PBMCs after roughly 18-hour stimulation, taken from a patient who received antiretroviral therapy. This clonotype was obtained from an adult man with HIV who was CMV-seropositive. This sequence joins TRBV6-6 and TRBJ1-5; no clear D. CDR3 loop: CASSYGQRNSNQPQHF. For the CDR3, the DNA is TGTGCCAGCAGTTACGGGCAGCGTAATAGCAATCAGCCCCAGCATTTT.